This section outlines one T cell receptor beta chain sequence together with its context. What antigen it recognizes has not been identified. No quality values exist for individual bases; no much larger clone is one base distant. This record comes from a study of TIL therapy for anti-PD-1-resistant metastatic lung cancer (dated by TCRdb to the early 2020s). Background for the entire study: Tumors were harvested prior to any PD-1/PD-L1 blockade, after which nivolumab was administered to patients, and lymphodepletion, expanded TIL infusion and IL-2 were given to patients who progressed. Across the cohort, whole-exome sequencing showed a median non-synonymous tumor mutation burden of roughly 1.5 mutations per megabase. Enrolled patients had a median age of around 51 years (range about 38-80) and a median tumor PD-L1 proportion score of around 6%. Most of the cohort had lung adenocarcinoma, four tumors were EGFR-mutant and two were ALK-rearranged, and half of the patients were current or former smokers. Tumor and peripheral blood T cell receptor beta sequencing was used to track clonotypes across tumor, expanded TIL product and serial blood samples.

General conclusions and limits of the study: The study protocol defined all tumor marker inferences as exploratory. The baseline peripheral repertoire was partially replaced by infused TIL clonotypes, which then decayed over months, and persistence showed no apparent association with response. The cohort was highly selected, with more treatment-naive, never-smoker and oncogene-addicted patients than typical, limiting generalizability.

In light of the paper, this sample's time point label describes: pre-treatment sample, taken before nivolumab and TIL therapy. Adults with stage 4 NSCLC were enrolled from 2017 to January 2020 in a dual-center phase I trial. Samples were obtained from a single-arm, open-label phase I trial in which tumor-infiltrating lymphocyte therapy with nivolumab was evaluated in advanced non-small cell lung cancer. Mononuclear cells from blood collected in EDTA tubes were isolated on a Ficoll gradient and snap-frozen as pellets, and DNA was then extracted using a Qiagen mini-prep kit. TCR beta CDR3 regions were amplified from genomic DNA with the immunoSEQ v3 hsTCRB kit using bias-controlled multiplex PCR. The TCR libraries were sequenced on an Illumina NextSeq 500 to roughly 1.8 million read pairs for survey level or roughly 4.5-6.5 million read pairs for deep level. The authors' pipeline ran thus. V, D and J genes were assigned, non-productive sequences were removed, and clonality was reported by immunoSEQ Analyzer software. Repertoires were compared using productive Simpson clonality and Morisita overlap index of productive TRB rearrangements between infused TIL and blood. For each clone in blood, the absolute clonotype count was estimated by multiplying the lymphocyte count by the CD3+ fraction and by the clone's productive frequency. TCRdb limited this immuneACCESS table to in-frame rearrangements with V and J called. A share of clones is missing; checked studies link under half to unresolved V genes, and the rest is unexplained. Clone size and V and J calls were adopted from that table, with D and trimming inferred from the DNA. The sample profile shows some 46,000 clones; around three quarters of them were found once. Roughly 15% of the sample belongs to the ten largest clones.

V is pared back by 2 bases and J by 4 bases, with 13 bases lying between the germline termini. For CDR1 and CDR2, the germline V gene lists MGHRA and YSYEKL. Including cysteine and phenylalanine, the CDR3 has 15 amino acids. Only the CDR3 portion is preserved as DNA: 45 bases, with reading frame beginning at the first base. The sequence came from a man aged 65 to 85 with non-small cell lung cancer. The sequences come from blood, collected at baseline. The V and J genes are TRBV4-1 and TRBJ2-3, with the D gene too uncertain to name. The CDR3 protein: CASSQRPTFADTQYF. The sequenced DNA is TGCGCCAGCAGCCAACGGCCAACATTCGCAGATACGCAGTATTTT.